This TCR beta chain was sequenced during a study of blood T cell repertoires in COVID-19. About the research overall: Spain, Italy and the United States supplied samples that represented acute and convalescent COVID-19. PBMCs, B-cell-depleted T cells, or T cells were the source of the cDNA or gDNA that made up the material.

Source study methods: How many nucleated cells were present was estimated from reference gene primer amplification. The method was immunoSEQ multiplex PCR; TCRdb's version includes in-frame clones alone and lacks a portion of them. The V and J calls and the clone size are those of that table, but D and trimming were determined from the DNA. The sample consists of 70,000 to 95,000 clones, over 70% of them appearing once. Germline assignment: CDR1 SGHRS and CDR2 YFSETQ. The ends lost 2 bases at V and 6 bases at J; junction bases unmatched: 10. The CDR3 runs to 16 residues. The chain has TRBV5-1 and TRBJ2-3; 9 bases line up with TRBD2. This clonotype originated in a man between 45 and 60 years old with active COVID-19. Sequenced material: peripheral blood. CDR3 sequence reads: CASSLVSGGPTDTQYF. CDR3 in DNA: TGCGCCAGCAGCTTAGTAAGCGGGGGGCCAACGGATACGCAGTATTTT.